This TCR beta chain was obtained from a study of human T cells and chemical hapten exposure. The CDR3 loop spans 13 amino acids. Germline trimming cut 5 bases from V and 5 bases from J; bases unmatched to any gene: 0. TCRdb re-analysed the RACE reads in MiXCR, keeping a single row per CDR3 protein. The table has around 44,000 distinct CDR3 sequences, 3% to 4% seen once; the top ten hold around 26%. This clonotype was seen repeatedly, ten times or more. Stated time point: patch test 1, 2 weeks after DPC sensitization. This sample's treatment: therapeutic diphenylcyclopropenone sensitization with weekly scalp DPC. The authors' total RNA extraction used unfractionated whole blood.

This sequence originates from a middle-aged man with alopecia areata. Some clones in this sample may be carry-over from other donors' samples. The specimen comprised whole blood, sampled in connection with sensitization to the hapten diphenylcyclopropenone (DPC). The chain is built from TRBV12-3 or TRBV12-4 and TRBJ2-3; 11 nucleotides match TRBD2. CDR3 residues: CASSGTSGDTQYF. In DNA, the CDR3 is TGTGCCAGCAGTGGGACTAGCGGAGATACGCAGTATTTT.